This TCR beta chain appears in the sequencing data of a study of blood T cell repertoires in COVID-19. The repertoire was sequenced with immunoSEQ multiplex PCR; TCRdb's copy has only in-frame clones and lacks some. The profile shows fewer than 40,000 clones, approximately 91% of them singletons. V was shortened by 0 bases and J by 3 bases, with 8 bases between the two germline ends. The length of the CDR3 is 14 residues. Germline lookup yields CDR1 SGDLS and CDR2 YYNGEE. The chain uses TRBV9 and TRBJ2-3; D gene uncertain. The source material was peripheral blood. The sequence derives from a human donor in a cohort sampled during active COVID-19. This chain's CDR3 is CASSVEDRTDTQYF. The CDR3 nucleotides are TGTGCCAGCAGCGTAGAAGATAGAACAGATACGCAGTATTTT.